These 28 T cell receptor beta chains were sequenced from one sample in a study of identical twins. MiXCR was run by TCRdb on the 5' RACE reads, yielding one entry per CDR3 protein. The sample comprises hundreds of thousands of distinct CDR3 sequences, roughly an eighth of which are singletons, and around 1.5% rests with the top ten. This sample was also put to use in a study of yellow fever vaccine responses in identical twins.

Sequenced input: PBMCs. Every receptor here comes from a woman under 30 in good health.

The V call is TRBV6-1, the J call TRBJ1-1; no reliable D call. This CDR3 has 16 amino acids. CDR1 MNHNS and CDR2 SASEGT come from the germline V gene. V was trimmed by 5 bases and J by 0 bases, leaving 16 bases between them. The CDR3 spells CASSNRHSRLNTEAFF. The DNA for the CDR3 is TGTGCCAGCAGTAATCGACATTCACGGCTGAACACTGAAGCTTTCTTT.

This clonotype has a count of ten or more. The chain couples TRBV12-3 or TRBV12-4 to TRBJ1-1; D is possibly TRBD1 (5 bases). The CDR3 runs to 15 residues. The V end was cut by 2 bases, the J end by 2 bases, with 12 bases between. The CDR3 DNA reads TGTGCCAGCAGTTTACGGCGACAGTCTAACACTGAAGCTTTCTTT. Its translation is CASSLRRQSNTEAFF.

The CDR3 region has the DNA TGTGCCAGCTTTGGGAAGCAAGAGACCCAGTACTTC. Its translation is CASFGKQETQYF. The V and J genes are TRBV2 and TRBJ2-5; D not resolved. Trimming cost V 8 bases and J 2 bases, with 9 bases left between them. The CDR3 is made up of 12 amino acids. Germline CDR1 and CDR2: SNHLY and FYNNEI.

V is TRBV7-9 and J is TRBJ2-7; D call uncertain. The CDR3 consists of 14 residues. CDR1 is SEHNR and CDR2 is FQNEAQ in the germline V gene (reference sequence). V gave up 3 bases and J gave up 6 bases, with 15 bases separating them. The DNA for the CDR3 is TGTGCCAGCAGCTTCTCCGCTTCCCTGGGCGAGCAGTACTTC. It yields the protein CASSFSASLGEQYF.

This clonotype was detected a few times. V and J are TRBV5-1 and TRBJ2-1; D may correspond to TRBD1 or TRBD2 (6 bases each). There are 14 residues in the CDR3. V shed 3 bases and J shed 7 bases, with 14 bases lying between them. CDR1 and CDR2 (germline): SGHRS, YFSETQ. The CDR3 DNA follows: TGCGCCAGCAGCTGGGGGGCAGGGATGAATGAGCAGTTCTTC. Its protein is CASSWGAGMNEQFF.

Only a few counts were recorded for this clonotype. The genes are TRBV12-3 or TRBV12-4 and TRBJ2-5, with 10 bases lining up with TRBD2. This CDR3 comprises 15 residues. V dropped 3 bases and J dropped 4; count of bases not matched to a gene: 5. As DNA, the CDR3 is TGTGCCAGCAGTTTGTTACTAGCGGGAATAGAGACCCAGTACTTC. Encoded protein: CASSLLLAGIETQYF.

The rearrangement links TRBV15 to TRBJ1-5; D possibly corresponds to TRBD1 (6 bases). V gave up 2 bases and J gave up 7 bases, with 9 bases separating them. CDR1 and CDR2 (germline): LNHNV, YYDKDF (reference sequence). The CDR3 runs 13 residues. The CDR3 loop is CATSRQGSQPQHF. The CDR3 DNA sequence: TGTGCCACCAGCAGACAGGGGAGCCAGCCCCAGCATTTT.

This clonotype came up a few times. This chain links TRBV20-1 with TRBJ1-1; possibly TRBD1 for D (6 bases). The V and J ends lost 3 bases and 1 base respectively, with 15 bases between them. The V gene's germline CDR1 is DFQATT and CDR2 SNEGSKA (reference sequence). The CDR3 is made up of 15 amino acids. In DNA, the CDR3 is TGCAGTGCTAGCTTCCCCAGGGGCCCGAACACTGAAGCTTTCTTT. The encoded protein is CSASFPRGPNTEAFF.

The J gene is TRBJ2-1, the V gene TRBV20-1, with unresolved D. With 4 bases removed from V and 12 bases from J, the gap between germline ends came to 13 bases. The CDR3 is made up of 11 amino acids. Germline values: CDR1 DFQATT, CDR2 SNEGSKA (reference sequence). The CDR3 spells CSAKSAQRQFF. In nucleotides, the CDR3 is TGCAGTGCTAAGTCGGCCCAGCGGCAGTTCTTC.

This clonotype showed up many times. The gene calls are TRBV7-8 and TRBJ1-1, with 7 bases matching TRBD1. The V gene's germline CDR1 is SGHVS and CDR2 FQNEAQ. Trimming took 1 base from V and 5 from J; bases not matched to a gene: 10. The CDR3 spans 16 residues. CDR3 coding DNA: TGTGCCAGCAGCTTAGATAGAGAACAGGGGAGAACTGAAGCTTTCTTT. Its translation: CASSLDREQGRTEAFF.

This clonotype was seen only a few times. The V call is TRBV27, the J call TRBJ2-5; tentative D call: TRBD1 (6 bases). The germline CDR1 and CDR2 sequences are MNHEY and SMNVEV (reference sequence). This CDR3 has 14 amino acids. Trimming pared 8 bases from V and 2 bases from J, leaving 15 bases between. The CDR3 DNA reads as TGTGCCAGCCGAACAGGGTACCAGCAAGAGACCCAGTACTTC. Translating gives CASRTGYQQETQYF.

The sample holds a few counts of this clonotype. The rearrangement joins TRBV6-2 or TRBV6-3 to TRBJ2-1, with D tentatively TRBD2 (6 bases). Germline CDR1 is MNHEY and CDR2 is SVGEGT. V was shortened by 5 bases and J by 5 bases, with 13 bases between the two germline ends. The CDR3 covers 14 residues. CDR3 in amino acids: CASSKSTSHNEQFF. CDR3 nucleotide sequence: TGTGCCAGCAGTAAATCCACTAGCCACAATGAGCAGTTCTTC.

This clonotype was counted a few times. This rearrangement joins TRBV7-4 to TRBJ2-7; 8 positions match TRBD2. The ends lost 5 bases at V and 6 bases at J; junction bases unmatched: 15. CDR1 SGHVT and CDR2 SQSDAQ come from the germline V gene. The CDR3 covers 16 residues. CDR3 coding DNA: TGTGCCAGCAGCCGGACGGGTCCGGGGGGGAAGGGCGAGCAGTACGTC. Its translation is CASSRTGPGGKGEQYV.

V is TRBV6-5 and J is TRBJ2-7; 9 bases map to TRBD2. CDR1 MNHEY and CDR2 SVGAGI come from the germline V gene. There are 14 residues in the CDR3. V shed 3 bases, J shed 4 bases, and the junction held 4 bases outside the gene matches. The CDR3 reads CASSYETSGYEQYF. The CDR3 DNA is TGTGCCAGCAGTTATGAGACTAGCGGATACGAGCAGTACTTC.

The rearrangement uses TRBV20-1 and TRBJ2-2, with 12 bases that match TRBD2. With 4 bases clipped from V and 4 bases from J, the junction kept 1 base outside the gene matches. In germline, CDR1 is DFQATT, CDR2 SNEGSKA (reference sequence). This CDR3 comprises 14 residues. The CDR3 coding sequence is TGCAGTGCTAAGACTAGCGGGGGCACCGGGGAGCTGTTTTTT. It is translated as CSAKTSGGTGELFF.

The chain links TRBV20-1 to TRBJ2-3, with D maybe TRBD2 (5 bases). CDR3 length equals 15 residues. V was cut by 4 bases and J by 0 bases, with 14 bases left in between. The germline V gene has CDR1 DFQATT and CDR2 SNEGSKA (reference sequence). CDR3 sequence reads: CSATDSTDSTDTQYF. The CDR3 bases are TGCAGTGCTACGGACTCAACCGACAGCACAGATACGCAGTATTTT.

The chain joins TRBV3-1 to TRBJ2-3; D is possibly TRBD1 or TRBD2 (5 bases each). V was cut by 4 bases and J by 8 bases, with 19 bases left in between. Germline lookup yields CDR1 LGHDT and CDR2 YNNKEL (reference sequence). The CDR3 length is 15 residues. CDR3 loop: CASSLRDPGIGTQYF. Written as DNA, the CDR3 is TGTGCCAGCAGCCTTCGGGACCCCGGTATCGGTACGCAGTATTTT.

This chain connects TRBV28 to TRBJ2-5; the match to TRBD2 covers 7 bases. From germline, CDR1 is MDHEN and CDR2 SYDVKM. V was clipped by 2 bases and J by 5 bases; unmatched bases: 8. The CDR3 length is 15 residues. The CDR3 protein is CASSLVGGPGETQYF. The CDR3 coding sequence is TGTGCCAGCAGTTTAGTGGGAGGGCCCGGCGAGACCCAGTACTTC.

This clonotype was detected only a few times. The chain couples TRBV12-3 or TRBV12-4 to TRBJ2-2, with no clear D. Trimming pared 11 bases from V and 3 bases from J, leaving 10 bases between. The CDR3 loop spans 12 amino acids. CDR3 protein: CASGRHTGELFF. CDR3 sequence (DNA): TGTGCCTCGGGCAGGCACACCGGGGAGCTGTTTTTT.

This clonotype was counted ten times or more. This chain uses TRBV19 with TRBJ2-2, with D uncertain. The CDR3 runs 12 residues. Germline CDR1 and CDR2: LNHDA and SQIVND (reference sequence). Trimming took off 10 bases at V and 7 bases at J, with 13 bases between the two ends. The CDR3 loop is CATTLGVGELFF. The CDR3 DNA sequence: TGTGCCACCACACTTGGAGTCGGGGAGCTGTTTTTT.

This clonotype was seen many times. The V and J genes are TRBV29-1 and TRBJ2-1, with D possibly TRBD1 on 6 matching bases. V dropped 3 bases and J dropped 6 bases, with 12 bases sitting between them. Germline V lookup: CDR1 SQVTM, CDR2 ANQGSEA. CDR3 length: 13 residues. The CDR3 is CSVEGGGLNEQFF. The CDR3 DNA is TGCAGCGTTGAGGGTGGGGGCCTCAATGAGCAGTTCTTC.

This clonotype has a count of ten or more. CDR3 sequence reads: CASSLSLGTDTQYF. For the CDR3, the DNA is TGTGCCAGCAGCTTGAGCCTGGGCACAGATACGCAGTATTTT. The rearrangement joins TRBV11-3 to TRBJ2-3; no reliable D call. V gave up 3 bases and J gave up 1 base, with 8 bases separating them. This CDR3 is built from 14 residues. Per the germline V gene, CDR1 is SGHNT and CDR2 is YENEEA.

This clonotype was seen once. Written as DNA, the CDR3 is TGCGCCAGCACCCCGGGGGGGCAGGGAGATACGCAGTATTTT. Translating it yields CASTPGGQGDTQYF. The chain recombines TRBV5-1 with TRBJ2-3; TRBD2 matches 8 bases. Germline-derived CDR1 and CDR2 are SGHRS and YFSETQ. V was clipped by 6 bases and J by 5 bases; unmatched bases: 8. The CDR3 extends over 14 amino acids.

This clonotype was seen more than once but under ten times. The chain is built from TRBV5-5 and TRBJ2-7; TRBD1 matches at 10 bases. CDR1 and CDR2 (germline): SGHKS, YYEKEE (reference sequence). The CDR3 extends over 14 amino acids. V lost 4 bases, J lost 5 bases, and 6 bases stayed unmatched. CDR3 residues: CASSETGGGHEQYV. CDR3 DNA: TGTGCCAGCAGCGAGACAGGGGGCGGACACGAGCAGTACGTC.

The chain couples TRBV27 to TRBJ2-1, with 13 bases matching TRBD2. Germline lookup yields CDR1 MNHEY and CDR2 SMNVEV (reference sequence). The V gene end was trimmed by 5 bases and the J gene end by 6 bases; junction bases not matched to a gene: 10. This CDR3 is built from 17 residues. The CDR3 sequence: CASSPRLLAGGTNEQFF. The CDR3 DNA reads as TGTGCCAGCAGTCCAAGATTACTAGCGGGGGGGACCAATGAGCAGTTCTTC.

The chain links TRBV2 to TRBJ1-1; no definite D call. CDR3 size: 14 residues. The germline V gene has CDR1 SNHLY and CDR2 FYNNEI. Trimming stripped 8 bases from V and 5 bases from J, with 18 bases between. The CDR3 DNA is TGTGCCAGCTCCGATGGAGACGGCGGAACTGAAGCTTTCTTT. It specifies CASSDGDGGTEAFF.

This clonotype appeared a few times. The V gene is TRBV10-3, the J gene TRBJ1-1; D perhaps matches TRBD1 (5 bases). The ends were cut back, 7 bases at V and 3 bases at J, with 15 bases in the middle. The germline gives CDR1 ENHRY, CDR2 SYGVKD. The CDR3 is 14 amino acids. CDR3 sequence (DNA): TGTGCCATCAAGGTGGGAGGGGCTGACACTGAAGCTTTCTTT. Its translation: CAIKVGGADTEAFF.

This clonotype was seen a few times. V usage is TRBV14 and J usage is TRBJ2-2; maybe TRBD2 (5 bases). Trimming shortened V by 4 bases and J by 4 bases, and 13 bases separated the two germline ends. Germline CDR1 and CDR2: SGHDN and FVKESK. The CDR3 spans 15 residues. CDR3 residues: CASSPPRGPTGELFF. DNA of the CDR3: TGTGCCAGCAGCCCACCACGAGGGCCCACCGGGGAGCTGTTTTTT.